This TCR beta chain was profiled in a study of CD8+ T cells in alopecia areata. Study-wide background: Patients received oral tofacitinib, 5 to 10 mg twice daily, for moderate-to-severe alopecia areata.

Findings and limits, study-wide: Elevated clonality characterized lesional scalp relative to normal scalp, particularly in alopecia totalis/universalis. With tofacitinib ongoing, many expanded lesional clones persisted in both scalp and blood.

RNA was isolated and reverse transcribed to cDNA, the sequencing template. The data were produced by immunoSEQ multiplex PCR, yet TCRdb's version contains in-frame clones alone and is incomplete. The sample includes about 180,000 clones, roughly 50% of them seen just once. This clone was observed a few times. Its specificity is not known. Documented treatment: oral pan-JAK inhibitor, 5-10 mg twice daily. Between the trimmed V and J ends, which lost 5 bases and 5 bases, there was a span of 10 bases. There are 13 residues in the CDR3. Germline V gives CDR1 SGHTA, CDR2 FQGNSA. The chain employs TRBV7-2 and TRBJ1-5, with D uncertain. The receptor's source is a human donor with alopecia areata. The sample in question was CD8+ T cells sorted from blood, obtained at week 24, from a patient treated with tofacitinib. In DNA, the CDR3 is TGTGCCAGCAGCGCGGGCTGGGATCAGCCCCAGCATTTT. It encodes CASSAGWDQPQHF.